This T cell receptor beta chain appears in the sequencing data of a study of T cell responses to AZD1222 COVID-19 vaccine (dated by TCRdb to about 2021). Some background on the complete study: AZD1222 recipients with second doses at about 4 weeks or about 12 weeks were pooled, because spike-specific TCR depth and breadth did not differ between schedules. TCR sequencing was performed for about 250 trial participants, of whom some 200 were given two doses of AZD1222 and around 25 were given two doses of MenACWY control vaccine. Trial participants were enrolled by age into subgroups of 18-55, 56-69 and 70-plus years, and 148, 28 and 57 TCR-sequenced participants, respectively, were included in these subgroups. Study-wide findings and limitations: Reportedly, close to half of the unique spike-specific TCRs recognized epitopes lying outside the regions that are mutated in the B.1.351 and B.1.1.7 variants. Because no samples from the day 14 peak response were available, repertoires could be characterized only after the peak T cell response. Participants were mostly white British and included more females than males, and it was suggested by the authors that clonal diversity may have been underestimated. Vaccine-associated CD4 TCRs spanned the whole spike protein, with dominant responses in regions 160-218 and 743-854. The 56-69-year group was small, and its depth increase did not reach significance, likely because of low power. Spike-specific TCR breadth and depth rose significantly after two AZD1222 doses compared with day 0 and with MenACWY recipients. Only five or six AZD1222 recipients were SARS-CoV-2 seropositive at baseline, limiting conclusions about previously exposed vaccinees.

The CDR3 regions of human TCRbeta chains were analyzed by immunosequencing. The original methods were these. Repertoire TCRs were matched against a reference library of SARS-CoV-2-specific TCRs generated with the MIRA antigen-specificity platform. Breadth was defined as the fraction of unique TCRs that were SARS-CoV-2-associated. Depth was defined as the fraction of total T cells that were SARS-CoV-2-associated. Using the MIRA data, every spike-specific TCR was mapped to the spike region that the TCR reacted to and assigned to either a CD4 or a CD8 class. Log10-transformed breadth and depth values were compared by one-way ANOVA with Sidak's multiple comparisons tests. TCRdb's version of the immuneACCESS table is confined to in-frame rearrangements and falls short of the full clone set. An unresolved V gene accounts for under half of the shortfall where checked; the remainder is of unknown origin. V, J and clone size derive from that table, while D and trimming were established from the DNA sequence. For this sample the table gives about 94,000 clones, of which roughly 89% were detected only once. More than 7.5% of the sample comes from the top ten.

The time point label, as the study defines it: baseline before first vaccination. The vaccinee samples were drawn from two UK trials, COV001 and COV002, one of which was a single-blind randomized controlled phase 2/3 trial testing AZD1222 (ChAdOx1 nCoV-19) in healthy adults. For TCRbeta chain sequencing, PBMC samples from trial participants were taken at day 0 and at day 28 after the second dose. On this clone: The specificity of this receptor is unknown. No much larger clone exists at a distance of one base, and base qualities are not known.

The CDR3, cysteine through phenylalanine, is 13 amino acids long. Only the CDR3 part of the read is kept: 39 bases, read in frame from the first base. From the germline V gene, CDR1 is SGHDT and CDR2 is YYEEEE. For this chain, trimming is 9 bases at the V end and 7 bases at the J end, and the number of junction bases without a gene match is 9. This specimen consisted of peripheral blood, obtained on day 0 of AZD1222 vaccination. The V and J segments used are TRBV5-6 and TRBJ2-1; 8 central nucleotides agree with TRBD2. The TCR comes from an adult in good health. The CDR3 loop reads CATKSGGFNEQFF. The DNA reads as follows: TGTGCCACCAAAAGCGGGGGATTTAATGAGCAGTTCTTC. When the CDR3 is completed using the reference TRBV5-6 and TRBJ2-1 genes on either side, the full variable domain is DAGVTQSPTHLIKTRGQQVTLRCSPKSGHDTVSWYQQALGQGPQFIFQYYEEEERQRGNFPDRFSGHQFPNYSSELNVNALLLGDSALYLCATKSGGFNEQFFGPGTRLTVL.